The entry below gives a single T cell receptor (beta chain) sequence along with its context. This CDR3 comprises 14 residues. Germline V lookup: CDR1 KGHSH, CDR2 LQKENI. V lost 2 bases, J lost 2 bases, and 9 bases lay in between. The data were obtained in a study of blood T cell repertoires in COVID-19. Background on the study: The United States, Italy and Spain provided the acute and convalescent COVID-19 samples. From T cells, B-cell-depleted T cells, or PBMCs came the material, which was cDNA or gDNA.

Profiling relied on immunoSEQ multiplex PCR, and the TCRdb table lists in-frame clones only, not all of them. The repertoire holds fewer than 110,000 clones, with over 75% as singletons. Specimen: peripheral blood. V usage is TRBV18 and J usage is TRBJ2-5; D remains ambiguous. The TCR comes from a human donor in a cohort sampled during active or convalescent COVID-19. DNA for the CDR3: TGTGCCAGCTCACCAGGGCAGAAACAAGAGACCCAGTACTTC. Translated, it gives CASSPGQKQETQYF.